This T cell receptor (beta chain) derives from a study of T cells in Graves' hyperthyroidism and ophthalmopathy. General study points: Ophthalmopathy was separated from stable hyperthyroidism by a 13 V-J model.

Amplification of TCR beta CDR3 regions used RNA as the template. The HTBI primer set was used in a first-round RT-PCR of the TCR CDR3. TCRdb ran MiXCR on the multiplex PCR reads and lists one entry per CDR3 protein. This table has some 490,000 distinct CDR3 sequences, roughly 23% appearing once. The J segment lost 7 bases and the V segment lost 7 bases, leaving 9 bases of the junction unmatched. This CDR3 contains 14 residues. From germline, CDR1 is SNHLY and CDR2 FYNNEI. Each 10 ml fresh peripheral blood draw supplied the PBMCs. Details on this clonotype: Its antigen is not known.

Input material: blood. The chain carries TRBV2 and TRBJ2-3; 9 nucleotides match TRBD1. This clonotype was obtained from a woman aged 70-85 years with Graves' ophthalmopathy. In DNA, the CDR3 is TGTGCCAGCACCCAGGGACAGGGAATTAATACGCAGTATTTT. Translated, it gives CASTQGQGINTQYF.